This TCR beta chain was sequenced for a study of blood T cell repertoires in COVID-19. V was clipped by 2 bases and J by 5 bases; unmatched bases: 11. CDR1 is SGHTA and CDR2 is FQGNSA in the germline V gene. This CDR3 comprises 18 residues. Repertoires were generated with immunoSEQ multiplex PCR, while TCRdb's copy carries only in-frame clones and drops some. The table lists 220,000 or so clones, 82% of them singletons. The origin of this receptor is an older woman who had recovered from COVID-19. The sequenced sample consisted of PBMCs or T cells enriched from blood (not recorded which). This chain links TRBV7-2 with TRBJ2-2; 10 bases agree with TRBD2. The CDR3 coding sequence is TGTGCCAGCAGCTTAAATCTTTTGACTAGCGGGTTAACCGGGGAGCTGTTTTTT. Residues: CASSLNLLTSGLTGELFF.